Reported below is one TCR beta chain. These data originate in a study of OX40 agonist ivuxolimab in advanced cancers. Profiled with immunoSEQ multiplex PCR; TCRdb holds only in-frame clones, not every one. The sample has tens of thousands of clones; 85% to 95% are singletons. V gave up 4 bases and J gave up 8 bases; unmatched junction bases: 15. Germline CDR1 and CDR2: SGHRS and YFSETQ. There are 17 residues in the CDR3. Sequencing used CD4+ or CD8+ T cells sorted from blood, obtained in a trial of the OX40 agonist ivuxolimab. The source is an adult with an advanced solid tumor such as melanoma, head and neck, liver or kidney cancer. This rearrangement joins TRBV5-1 to TRBJ1-2; 12 nucleotides match TRBD1. CDR3 sequence (DNA): TGCGCCAGCAGCCTGACCGGGACAGGGGGCATCACCAACGGCTACACCTTC. Its translation: CASSLTGTGGITNGYTF.